Below are 12 T cell receptor beta chains sequenced from a single sample in a study of Graves' ophthalmopathy and Graves' hyperthyroidism. Investigators amplified TCR beta CDR3 regions from RNA transcripts. First-round RT-PCR relied on HTBI primers, and a second-round multiplex PCR came next. TCRdb reprocessed the multiplex PCR reads with MiXCR, giving one entry per CDR3 protein. Counted here are roughly 480,000 distinct CDR3 sequences, about 15% occurring once; the ten biggest clones make up more than 8.5%. Sample: blood. All receptors derive from a woman between 25 and 40 years old with Graves' ophthalmopathy.

This clonotype was observed at least ten times. V usage is TRBV6-4 and J usage is TRBJ1-2; D unclear. This CDR3 has 13 residues. V lost 2 bases and J lost 8, with 12 bases in between. Germline V gene sequence: CDR1 MRHNA, CDR2 SNTAGT. CDR3 loop: CASSDGSVGGYTF. For the CDR3, the DNA is TGTGCCAGCAGTGACGGGTCAGTGGGGGGCTACACCTTC.

The chain carries TRBV4-1 and TRBJ1-3; D not resolved. The V gene's germline CDR1 is MGHRA and CDR2 YSYEKL. This CDR3 spans 16 amino acids. The ends were cut back, 8 bases at V and 0 bases at J, with 17 bases in the middle. The CDR3 nucleotides are TGCGCCAGCCGCCTGGGAGGGAAGGCCTCTGGAAACACCATATATTTT. Its protein product is CASRLGGKASGNTIYF.

Many counts were recorded for this clonotype. Here the CDR3 reads CATSDYRTSPNSPLHF. CDR3 in DNA: TGTGCCACCAGTGATTACAGGACGTCGCCTAATTCACCCCTCCACTTT. The chain is built from TRBV24-1 and TRBJ1-6, with D perhaps TRBD1 (5 bases). V was clipped by 2 bases and J by 6 bases, with 13 bases between them. The CDR3 is made up of 16 amino acids. Germline V gene data show CDR1 as KGHDR and CDR2 as SFDVKD.

As concerns this clonotype: This CDR3 fails to terminate in the conserved phenylalanine or tryptophan, so it likely reflects a read error. J is TRBJ2-2 and V is TRBV5-1; 7 positions match TRBD1. CDR1 is SGHRS and CDR2 is YFSETQ in the germline V gene. This CDR3 has 14 amino acids. V lost 7 bases, J lost 5 bases, and 8 bases stayed unmatched. The CDR3 DNA reads as TGCGCCAGCGAGAATACAGGGGTGACCGGGGAGCTGTTTGTT. Its protein product is CASENTGVTGELFV.

This clonotype has a count of ten or more. The chain recombines TRBV4-2 with TRBJ2-7; 10 bases map to TRBD1. The CDR3 runs to 18 residues. The V and J ends lost 0 bases and 0 bases, in that order; junction bases with no gene match: 8. Germline V CDR1 and CDR2: LGHNA, YNFKEQ. CDR3 DNA sequence: TGTGCCAGCAGCCAAGACGACAGGGGGCGCTCCCCCTCCTACGAGCAGTACTTC. This encodes CASSQDDRGRSPSYEQYF.

This rearrangement joins TRBV20-1 to TRBJ1-5; D remains unclear. Germline V gene data show CDR1 as DFQATT and CDR2 as SNEGSKA (reference sequence). The CDR3 is 13 residues long. Trimming took off 7 bases at V and 0 bases at J, with 10 bases between the two ends. The CDR3 protein is CSGVANSNQPQHF. CDR3 bases: TGCAGTGGGGTGGCCAATAGCAATCAGCCCCAGCATTTT.

The rearrangement uses TRBV28 and TRBJ1-2, with unresolved D. The CDR3 covers 13 residues. Germline V gene data show CDR1 as MDHEN and CDR2 as SYDVKM. V gave up 4 bases and J gave up 1 base, with 7 bases separating them. CDR3 DNA: TGTGCCAGCAGTTCAGGATATAACTATGGCTACACCTTC. Translated, it gives CASSSGYNYGYTF.

The rearrangement joins TRBV12-3 or TRBV12-4 to TRBJ2-5; 13 positions match TRBD2. V lost 3 bases, J lost 5 bases, and 3 bases stayed unmatched. CDR3 size: 15 residues. CDR3 nucleotide sequence: TGTGCCAGCAGTTTGGGACTAGCGGGATGGGAGACCCAGTACTTC. This translates into CASSLGLAGWETQYF.

The table lists this clonotype with many counts. V and J are TRBV12-3 or TRBV12-4 and TRBJ2-2; no reliable D call. V was cut by 5 bases and J by 1 base, with 8 bases left in between. CDR3 size: 14 residues. This chain's CDR3 is CASSLQENTGELFF. CDR3 DNA: TGTGCCAGCAGTCTGCAGGAGAACACCGGGGAGCTGTTTTTT.

This clonotype was seen repeatedly, ten times or more. V usage is TRBV5-1 and J usage is TRBJ2-7; possible D gene TRBD1, 6 bases. The V gene lost 4 bases and the J gene lost 4 bases, with 15 bases spanning the gap. CDR1 and CDR2 (germline): SGHRS, YFSETQ. CDR3 length: 14 amino acids. This chain's CDR3 is CASSGAGVEYEQYF. CDR3 bases: TGCGCCAGCAGCGGGGCAGGGGTAGAATACGAGCAGTACTTC. Variable domain in full (rest from reference TRBV5-1 and TRBJ2-7): KAGVTQTPRYLIKTRGQQVTLSCSPISGHRSVSWYQQTPGQGLQFLFEYFSETQRNKGNFPGRFSGRQFSNSRSEMNVSTLELGDSALYLCASSGAGVEYEQYFGPGTRLTVT.

In its sample, this clonotype was seen many times. The chain joins TRBV10-3 to TRBJ2-2, with unresolved D. Germline CDR1 is ENHRY and CDR2 is SYGVKD. This CDR3 contains 15 residues. V gave up 0 bases and J gave up 1 base, with 6 bases separating them. The CDR3 region has the DNA TGTGCCATCAGTGAGTCGTACGAGAACACCGGGGAGCTGTTTTTT. This codes for CAISESYENTGELFF.

This clonotype was observed at least ten times. The chain carries TRBV11-1 and TRBJ2-5, with 7 bases aligning to TRBD2. CDR1 is SGHAT, CDR2 FQDESV, per germline (reference sequence). V trimming: 6 bases; J trimming: 5 bases; junction bases outside the gene matches: 9. This CDR3 has 14 residues. The CDR3 coding sequence is TGTGCCAGCAGTTATACCGGGACTACGGAGACCCAGTACTTC. Amino acids: CASSYTGTTETQYF.